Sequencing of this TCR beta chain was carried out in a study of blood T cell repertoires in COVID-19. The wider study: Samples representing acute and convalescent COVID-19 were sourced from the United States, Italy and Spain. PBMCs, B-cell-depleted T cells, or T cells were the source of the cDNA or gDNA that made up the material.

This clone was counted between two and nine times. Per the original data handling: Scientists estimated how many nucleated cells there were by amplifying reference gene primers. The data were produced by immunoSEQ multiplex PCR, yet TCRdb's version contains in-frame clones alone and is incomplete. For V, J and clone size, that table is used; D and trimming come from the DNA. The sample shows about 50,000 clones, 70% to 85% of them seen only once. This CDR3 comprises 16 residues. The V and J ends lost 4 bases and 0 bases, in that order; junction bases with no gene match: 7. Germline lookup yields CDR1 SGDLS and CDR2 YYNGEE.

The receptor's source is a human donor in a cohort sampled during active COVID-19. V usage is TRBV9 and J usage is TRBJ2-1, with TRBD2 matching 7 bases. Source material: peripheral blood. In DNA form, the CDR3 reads TGTGCCAGCAGCTACCTAGCGGAGAGCTCCTACAATGAGCAGTTCTTC. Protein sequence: CASSYLAESSYNEQFF.